These 3 T cell receptor beta chains originate from one sample sequenced in a study of CD8+ T cells in alopecia areata. The sample's treatment: oral pan-JAK inhibitor, 5-10 mg twice daily. Investigators isolated RNA and reverse transcribed it into cDNA to act as the sequencing template. Method: immunoSEQ multiplex PCR; TCRdb's copy keeps in-frame clones and lacks some. The table lists about 140,000 clones, 80% to 90% of them singletons. The sample consisted of CD8+ T cells sorted from blood, taken at week 4, from a patient treated with tofacitinib. The receptors here all came from a human donor with alopecia areata.

J is TRBJ2-1 and V is TRBV7-9; 11 nucleotides align to TRBD1. The CDR3 length is 14 residues. V gave up 9 bases and J gave up 3 bases; unmatched junction bases: 4. Germline V CDR1 and CDR2: SEHNR, FQNEAQ (reference sequence). The CDR3: CASSGTGGYNEQFF. The CDR3 DNA sequence: TGTGCCAGTTCCGGGACAGGGGGCTACAATGAGCAGTTCTTC.

V and J are TRBV27 and TRBJ2-1; 9 nucleotides align to TRBD1. This CDR3 spans 15 amino acids. J was trimmed by 4 bases and V by 8 bases; bases with no gene match: 9. The germline CDR1 and CDR2 sequences are MNHEY and SMNVEV (reference sequence). This CDR3 is CASQLSGTGYNEQFF. In nucleotides, the CDR3 is TGTGCCAGCCAGCTGTCCGGGACAGGGTACAATGAGCAGTTCTTC.

The chain links TRBV7-9 to TRBJ2-7; D may correspond to TRBD1 or TRBD2 (5 bases each). This CDR3 comprises 15 residues. With 3 bases removed from V and 3 bases from J, the gap between germline ends came to 15 bases. Germline V gene lookup returns CDR1 SEHNR and CDR2 FQNEAQ (reference sequence). Here the CDR3 DNA reads TGTGCCAGCAGCTTTGGGGACCGCCGACTCTACGAGCAGTACTTC. This sequence encodes CASSFGDRRLYEQYF.